A selection of T cell receptor beta chains follows, all from one sample in a study of T-cell memory formation after mild COVID-19. TCRdb reprocessed the 5' RACE reads with MiXCR, giving one entry per CDR3 protein. Of around 190,000 distinct CDR3 sequences listed, about 18% are singletons. The material sequenced was PBMCs or a T cell subset sorted from them (not recorded which). The receptors shown here come from a man between 18 and 29 years old who had mild COVID-19 (a few samples of this study predate the infection). Cell type and time point are not known. CDR3s include the opening cysteine and the closing phenylalanine or tryptophan. D genes are given only for firm matches. Some rows have no size entry. The others give once, few or many, or a class for an expanded clone.

d_call	v_call	j_call	clone_size	cdr3_length	cdr3_nt	cdr3_aa
.	TRBV12-3/TRBV12-4	TRBJ2-3	few	12	TGTGCCAGCAGTTTACGACTAGATACGCAGTATTTT	CASSLRLDTQYF
TRBD2	TRBV3-1	TRBJ2-1	few	16	TGTGCCAGCAGCCACCGAGGAGCGGGGGGAGGGAATGAGCAGTTCTTC	CASSHRGAGGGNEQFF
.	TRBV12-3/TRBV12-4	TRBJ1-5	few	13	TGTGCCAGCAGACTGATGGACCGGAGGCCCCAGCATTTT	CASRLMDRRPQHF
.	TRBV5-1	TRBJ1-2	.	16	TGCGCCAGCAGCTTGGCCGGAGGACAACCTAACTATGGCTACACCTTC	CASSLAGGQPNYGYTF
.	TRBV12-3/TRBV12-4	TRBJ1-1	.	13	TGTGCCAGCAGTTTGGCGGAGTACACTGAAGCTTTCTTT	CASSLAEYTEAFF
.	TRBV28	TRBJ1-1	.	14	TGTGCCAGCAGTACGTTGGTCATGAACACTGAAGCTTTCTTT	CASSTLVMNTEAFF
.	TRBV18	TRBJ2-7	.	14	TGTGCCAGCTCACCGTCCCAGCACTCCTACGAGCAGTACTTC	CASSPSQHSYEQYF
.	TRBV5-5	TRBJ1-1	.	16	TGTGCCAGCAGCTTGTCGACATCCACCTCGAACACTGAAGCTTTCTTT	CASSLSTSTSNTEAFF
.	TRBV15	TRBJ1-1	few	12	TGTGCCACCAGCATGGGTTACACTGAAGCTTTCTTT	CATSMGYTEAFF
TRBD1	TRBV11-2	TRBJ1-2	few	15	TGTGCCAGCAGCAGAAGGGAAGGGACAGACTATGGCTACACCTTC	CASSRREGTDYGYTF
.	TRBV2	TRBJ1-6	few	10	TGTGCCAGCGCGGCTAATAGCCTCCACTTT	CASAANSLHF
.	TRBV7-3	TRBJ2-1	.	14	TGTGCCAGCAGCTCGGCGGCGACGGGAAATGAGCAGTTCTTC	CASSSAATGNEQFF
.	TRBV5-1	TRBJ1-1	.	16	TGCGCCAGCAGGGTCGGATACGGACTCCAGAACACTGAAGCTTTCTTT	CASRVGYGLQNTEAFF
.	TRBV12-5	TRBJ2-3	.	12	TGTGCTAGTGGTTTGGACACAGATACGCAGTATTTT	CASGLDTDTQYF
.	TRBV5-1	TRBJ1-1	few	13	TGCGCCAGCAGTTACACCGAAGGGTCGTCAGCTTTCTTT	CASSYTEGSSAFF
TRBD1	TRBV25-1	TRBJ2-5	.	16	TGTGCCAGCAGTGAATTTGGCAGGGGGTCGTCAGAGACCCAGTACTTC	CASSEFGRGSSETQYF
.	TRBV27	TRBJ2-3	.	15	TGTGCCAGCAGTGAGCGGTTTATGAGCACAGATACGCAGTATTTT	CASSERFMSTDTQYF
.	TRBV20-1	TRBJ2-5	few	12	TGCAGTGCTAGCAGGCCAAGAGAGACCCAGTACTTC	CSASRPRETQYF
TRBD2	TRBV7-2	TRBJ2-3	many	16	TGTGCCAGCAGCACCGGACTAGCGGGGGTAACAGATACGCAGTATTTT	CASSTGLAGVTDTQYF
.	TRBV5-4	TRBJ1-3	few	15	TGTGCCAGCAGCTCACAGGTGGGGGATGGAAACACCATATATTTT	CASSSQVGDGNTIYF
.	TRBV9	TRBJ1-5	.	17	TGTGCCAGCAGCGTAGTAACACGAGTTTATAGCAATCAGCCCCAGCATTTT	CASSVVTRVYSNQPQHF
.	TRBV4-3	TRBJ1-5	.	15	TGCGCCAGCAGCAGGGACCGATATAGCAATCAGCCCCAGCATTTT	CASSRDRYSNQPQHF
.	TRBV7-2	TRBJ1-6	.	15	TGTGCCAGCAGTGCCTCCGGACACTTTAATTCACCCCTCCACTTT	CASSASGHFNSPLHF
TRBD2	TRBV29-1	TRBJ2-3	.	13	TGCAGCGCTAGCGGGGGCCTCACAGATACGCAGTATTTT	CSASGGLTDTQYF
.	TRBV27	TRBJ1-5	.	14	TGTGCCAGCAGTCGGGGGAGCGGAGATCAGCCCCAGCATTTT	CASSRGSGDQPQHF
.	TRBV6-1	TRBJ2-7	few	16	TGTGCCAGCAGTTCCAATACAGGGGGGGCTCCCTACGAGCAGTACTTC	CASSSNTGGAPYEQYF
.	TRBV4-3	TRBJ2-3	.	16	TGCGCCAGCAGCCAAGGTTCAGGGATAGGCGCAGATACGCAGTATTTT	CASSQGSGIGADTQYF
TRBD1	TRBV4-1	TRBJ2-5	few	16	TGCGCCAGCAGCCACCTGGACAGGGTGGGTGGAGAGACCCAGTACTTC	CASSHLDRVGGETQYF
.	TRBV5-1	TRBJ2-7	.	11	TGCGCCAGCAGCGCGGACTACGAGCAGTACTTC	CASSADYEQYF
TRBD1	TRBV11-1	TRBJ2-7	few	16	TGTGCCAGCAGCCTTACCGGAGGAGGACAGGGAGACGAGCAGTACTTC	CASSLTGGGQGDEQYF
.	TRBV5-1	TRBJ2-2	.	12	TGCGCCAGCAGCTTGGACGCCGGGGAGCTGTTTTTT	CASSLDAGELFF
.	TRBV20-1	TRBJ2-5	.	12	TGCAGTGCTAGGGGCGCAGCAGAGACCCAGTACTTC	CSARGAAETQYF
.	TRBV11-2	TRBJ2-1	.	15	TGTGCCAGCAGCTTAGGGTGGGGTTCTTACAATGAGCAGTTCTTC	CASSLGWGSYNEQFF